Listed here are 23 T cell receptor beta chains from one sample, sequenced in a study of shared clonotypes between healthy human individuals. Only in-frame clones appear in the TCRdb table, and some are missing; sequencing was by immunoSEQ multiplex PCR. The table includes approximately 640,000 clones, 90% detected once. The sample taken for sequencing was memory CD8+ T cells from PBMCs. As for subset: CD45RO+ cells pooled with CCR7-negative TemRA cells. The receptors stem from a man younger than 30 in good health. Some clones in this sample may be carry-over from other donors' samples.

The genes are TRBV15 and TRBJ2-7, with D unclear. Germline V CDR1 and CDR2: LNHNV, YYDKDF (reference sequence). The CDR3 has 15 residues. V lost 3 bases, J lost 2 bases, and 14 bases lay in between. This CDR3 is CATSRREGRTYEQYF. The CDR3 nucleotides read TGTGCCACCAGCAGGCGTGAAGGACGGACCTACGAGCAGTACTTC.

The CDR3 coding sequence is TGTGCCAGCAACACGGGGGCGGGAGGGCCGAAGGAGACCCAGTACTTC. Translated: CASNTGAGGPKETQYF. This rearrangement joins TRBV11-2 to TRBJ2-5; 9 bases map to TRBD2. The CDR3 has 16 residues. Germline loops: CDR1 SGHAT, CDR2 FQNNGV. V lost 7 bases and J lost 5; bases outside the gene matches: 14.

This CDR3 is CASSVGSKNTEAFF. CDR3 sequence (DNA): TGTGCCAGCAGCGTAGGCAGCAAGAACACTGAAGCTTTCTTT. The chain recombines TRBV9 with TRBJ1-1; D unclear. CDR3 length equals 14 residues. V was pared by 0 bases and J by 1 base, with 7 bases between. The V gene's germline CDR1 is SGDLS and CDR2 YYNGEE.

This chain connects TRBV6-1 to TRBJ1-2, with D perhaps TRBD1 (5 bases). CDR1 is MNHNS, CDR2 SASEGT, per germline. The CDR3 is made up of 14 amino acids. V was shortened by 0 bases and J by 5 bases, with 10 bases between the two germline ends. In DNA, the CDR3 is TGTGCCAGCAGTGAAGCGCTGGGGGAATATGGCTACACCTTC. The encoded protein is CASSEALGEYGYTF.

The chain joins TRBV15 to TRBJ2-1; 11 bases align to TRBD2. Per the germline V gene, CDR1 is LNHNV and CDR2 is YYDKDF (reference sequence). This CDR3 comprises 14 residues. V was pared by 3 bases and J by 9 bases, with 4 bases of the junction left unmatched. The CDR3 protein is CATSRTSGNGEQFF. CDR3 sequence (DNA): TGTGCCACCAGCAGGACTAGCGGGAATGGTGAGCAGTTCTTC.

The chain recombines TRBV27 with TRBJ1-1, with TRBD1 identical over 7 bases. Per germline, CDR1 MNHEY and CDR2 SMNVEV (reference sequence). This CDR3 is 14 amino acids long. J was trimmed by 0 bases and V by 6 bases; bases with no gene match: 4. The CDR3 spells CASSAGQLNTEAFF. CDR3 nucleotide sequence: TGTGCCAGCAGCGCGGGACAGTTGAACACTGAAGCTTTCTTT.

A single count supports this clone. The gene calls are TRBV5-6 and TRBJ1-6, with unresolved D. CDR3 length equals 14 residues. V lost 4 bases and J 14 bases, leaving 19 bases between the germline ends. The V gene's germline CDR1 is SGHDT and CDR2 YYEEEE. The CDR3 DNA reads as TGTGCCAGCAGCCCGGGGATGGGGTTGGCGGCCCTCCACTTT. Its translation is CASSPGMGLAALHF.

V and J are TRBV4-1 and TRBJ1-1; D unclear. V lost 10 bases and J lost 1, with 13 bases in between. The CDR3 is made up of 13 amino acids. Germline V lookup: CDR1 MGHRA, CDR2 YSYEKL. The CDR3 DNA follows: TGCGCCACCATAGGAGGGAGGAACACTGAAGCTTTCTTT. Residues: CATIGGRNTEAFF.

The rearrangement joins TRBV5-1 to TRBJ2-3; TRBD1 agrees at 10 bases. This CDR3 has 15 amino acids. Germline values: CDR1 SGHRS, CDR2 YFSETQ. With V trimmed by 3 bases and J by 0 bases, 1 base remained unmatched. CDR3 sequence reads: CASSWDRGSTDTQYF. The DNA of the CDR3 is TGCGCCAGCAGCTGGGACAGGGGAAGCACAGATACGCAGTATTTT. The whole variable domain, filled in from reference TRBV5-1 and TRBJ2-3, reads KAGVTQTPRYLIKTRGQQVTLSCSPISGHRSVSWYQQTPGQGLQFLFEYFSETQRNKGNFPGRFSGRQFSNSRSEMNVSTLELGDSALYLCASSWDRGSTDTQYFGPGTRLTVL.

Remarks on this clone: Other DNA sequences in the same sample also yield this CDR3. The chain carries TRBV27 and TRBJ1-2; 7 bases map to TRBD1. Trimming cost V 2 bases and J 0 bases; bases outside gene matches: 0. This CDR3 has 14 amino acids. The germline CDR1 and CDR2 sequences are MNHEY and SMNVEV (reference sequence). The CDR3, as DNA: TGTGCCAGCAGTTTACAGGGGGCTAACTATGGCTACACCTTC. It specifies CASSLQGANYGYTF.

The CDR3 DNA is TGCGCCAGCAGCCAAGATCTAGTATTGTACGGCAAAAACATTCAGTACTTC. Its translation: CASSQDLVLYGKNIQYF. V and J are TRBV4-3 and TRBJ2-4; D remains ambiguous. The CDR3 loop spans 17 amino acids. Trimming shortened V by 0 bases and J by 3 bases, and 15 bases separated the two germline ends. The V gene's germline CDR1 is LGHNA and CDR2 YSLEER.

This sequence joins TRBV4-2 and TRBJ1-1, with TRBD1 identical over 8 bases. The CDR3 has 15 amino acids. Germline assignment: CDR1 LGHNA and CDR2 YNFKEQ. The ends lost 4 bases at V and 1 base at J; junction bases unmatched: 5. CDR3: CASSPEGQGNTEAFF. In DNA, the CDR3 is TGTGCCAGCAGCCCGGAAGGACAGGGGAACACTGAAGCTTTCTTT.

The V gene is TRBV27, the J gene TRBJ2-5; D is perhaps TRBD2 (6 bases). CDR1 and CDR2 from the germline V gene are MNHEY and SMNVEV (reference sequence). This CDR3 contains 15 residues. V lost 2 bases to trimming and J lost 4 bases, with 14 bases between them. DNA of the CDR3: TGTGCCAGCAGTTTAGGTTTTCGGGGAGGAGAGACCCAGTACTTC. It translates to CASSLGFRGGETQYF.

V and J are TRBV4-3 and TRBJ2-1, with D perhaps TRBD1 (5 bases). V dropped 0 bases and J dropped 5 bases, with 17 bases sitting between them. Germline V gene data show CDR1 as LGHNA and CDR2 as YSLEER. CDR3 length equals 17 residues. The DNA of the CDR3 is TGCGCCAGCAGCCAAGATATCCAAATAGGCAGGGACAATGAGCAGTTCTTC. This encodes CASSQDIQIGRDNEQFF.

This chain links TRBV29-1 with TRBJ2-3; TRBD2 might be the D (6 bases). Germline CDR1 is SQVTM and CDR2 is ANQGSEA. CDR3 length: 14 amino acids. The ends were cut back, 4 bases at V and 1 base at J, with 12 bases in the middle. The CDR3 here is CSVVEGRGTDTQYF. For the CDR3, the DNA is TGCAGCGTTGTGGAGGGTCGGGGCACAGATACGCAGTATTTT.

J is TRBJ1-1 and V is TRBV9, with no clear D. Germline loops: CDR1 SGDLS, CDR2 YYNGEE. V lost 4 bases to trimming and J lost 2 bases, with 6 bases between them. The CDR3 is made up of 12 amino acids. The CDR3 region has the DNA TGTGCCAGCAGCTCCTCCAACACTGAAGCTTTCTTT. It specifies CASSSSNTEAFF.

The chain recombines TRBV29-1 with TRBJ2-7; 8 bases map to TRBD1. The V gene's germline CDR1 is SQVTM and CDR2 ANQGSEA. Trimming took 7 bases from V and 2 from J; bases not matched to a gene: 19. CDR3 size: 17 residues. CDR3: CSGVVGVGAGGTYEQYF. The CDR3 DNA is TGCAGCGGTGTCGTTGGTGTTGGGGCAGGGGGCACCTACGAGCAGTACTTC.

This clone has just one count. The chain recombines TRBV7-9 with TRBJ2-7, with D tentatively TRBD1 or TRBD2 (5 bases each). In germline, CDR1 is SEHNR, CDR2 FQNEAQ (reference sequence). The germline V and J ends were trimmed by 2 bases and 0 bases, with 17 bases remaining between them. The CDR3 contains 17 residues. This CDR3 is CASSLSGAGTDSYEQYF. CDR3 coding DNA: TGTGCCAGCAGCTTATCGGGTGCCGGGACGGACTCCTACGAGCAGTACTTC.

The V call is TRBV5-1, the J call TRBJ2-7; no clear D. Germline V CDR1 and CDR2: SGHRS, YFSETQ. The CDR3 loop spans 13 amino acids. Trimming shortened V by 1 base and J by 0 bases, and 5 bases separated the two germline ends. The CDR3 region is CASSLWVSYEQYF. The CDR3 coding sequence is TGCGCCAGCAGCTTGTGGGTCTCCTACGAGCAGTACTTC.

This chain links TRBV4-1 with TRBJ2-7; D is ambiguous. The CDR3 has 17 residues. Looked up from germline, CDR1 is MGHRA and CDR2 is YSYEKL. V was trimmed by 0 bases and J by 5 bases, leaving 20 bases between them. The DNA of the CDR3 is TGCGCCAGCAGCCAAGAGCGTTCCGGCACCAGGCGCAACGAGCAGTACTTC. Translated: CASSQERSGTRRNEQYF.

The chain carries TRBV4-1 and TRBJ2-1; 8 bases fit TRBD2. The CDR3 runs 18 residues. Germline V gene lookup returns CDR1 MGHRA and CDR2 YSYEKL. V dropped 4 bases and J dropped 1; count of bases not matched to a gene: 12. CDR3 in DNA: TGCGCCAGCAGCCCTTATCTACAAGCGGGAGTATCCTACAATGAGCAGTTCTTC. Encoded protein: CASSPYLQAGVSYNEQFF.

The rearrangement joins TRBV11-2 to TRBJ2-1, with a weak D call TRBD2 (6 bases). The CDR3 is made up of 17 amino acids. The germline V and J ends were trimmed by 5 bases and 1 base, with 18 bases remaining between them. The germline CDR1 and CDR2 sequences are SGHAT and FQNNGV. The DNA of the CDR3 is TGTGCCAGCAGCCCACCATTGCGGGAAGTTTCCTACAATGAGCAGTTCTTC. This gives the protein CASSPPLREVSYNEQFF.

This chain links TRBV5-6 with TRBJ1-1, with D possibly being TRBD1 (5 bases). CDR1 and CDR2 from the germline V gene are SGHDT and YYEEEE. The CDR3 totals 16 residues. V was cut by 0 bases and J by 5 bases, with 17 bases left in between. CDR3 nucleotides: TGTGCCAGCAGCTTGGTGCAGGGAAATTATGGTACTGAAGCTTTCTTT. Its protein product is CASSLVQGNYGTEAFF.